What follows are 19 T cell receptor beta chains derived from one specimen sequenced in a study of response to subunit inactivated influenza vaccine (dated by TCRdb to between 2017 and 2018). In light of the paper, this sample's time point label describes: 45 days after influenza vaccine administration. Receptor libraries were prepared by RT-PCR. Sequenced using an Illumina HiSeq 2500. TCRdb reprocessing: public reads trimmed at Q25 with fastp, clones called with MiXCR, in-frame beta chains kept. Every entry covers one CDR3 protein and lists the most common genes and DNA from its rows. The sample table shows about 160,000 distinct CDR3 sequences, and roughly a tenth are seen once. Approximately 13% of the sample belongs to the ten largest clones. This specimen was non-naive T cells sorted from PBMCs, taken roughly 6 weeks after vaccination. The cell subset or site label, as the study defines it: memory T cell fraction. All receptors derive from a man aged 45-65 years who received an inactivated influenza vaccine. Donor details come from another sample of the same person, matched by shared clones.

The chain recombines TRBV9 with TRBJ2-3, with D uncertain. V was trimmed by 0 bases and J by 3 bases, leaving 5 bases between them. Germline V gene lookup returns CDR1 SGDLS and CDR2 YYNGEE. The CDR3 length is 13 residues. The CDR3 is CASSVGWTDTQYF. The CDR3 region has the DNA TGTGCCAGCAGCGTAGGGTGGACAGATACGCAGTATTTT.

This clonotype showed up just a few times. The rearrangement uses TRBV6-6 and TRBJ2-1; D could derive from TRBD1 or TRBD2 (6 bases each). The V gene's germline CDR1 is MNHNY and CDR2 SVGAGI (reference sequence). V lost 5 bases and J 4 bases, leaving 9 bases between the germline ends. CDR3 length: 13 amino acids. The CDR3 nucleotides are TGTGCCAGCAGTGGGGGGCAATACAATGAGCAGTTCTTC. Its translation: CASSGGQYNEQFF.

This clonotype occurred a few times. The chain employs TRBV20-1 and TRBJ2-7; D not resolved. The CDR3 is 15 residues long. The germline V gene encodes CDR1 DFQATT and CDR2 SNEGSKA (reference sequence). V was shortened by 1 base and J by 0 bases, with 13 bases between the two germline ends. The CDR3 loop reads CSARVTGLSSYEQYF. The DNA of the CDR3 is TGCAGTGCTAGAGTGACGGGCCTGAGCTCCTACGAGCAGTACTTC.

In this sample, this clonotype turned up a few times. V gene TRBV7-2 combines with J gene TRBJ1-5; TRBD1 is a possible D gene (5 bases). Per the germline V gene, CDR1 is SGHTA and CDR2 is FQGNSA. This CDR3 is built from 14 residues. V dropped 0 bases and J dropped 4 bases, with 7 bases sitting between them. CDR3 loop: CASSLARENQPQHF. DNA of the CDR3: TGTGCCAGCAGCTTAGCCAGGGAAAATCAGCCCCAGCATTTT. Complete variable domain (other parts from reference TRBV7-2 and TRBJ1-5): GAGVSQSPSNKVTEKGKDVELRCDPISGHTALYWYRQSLGQGLEFLIYFQGNSAPDKSGLPSDRFSAERTGGSVSTLTIQRTQQEDSAVYLCASSLARENQPQHFGDGTRLSIL.

This clonotype showed up just a few times. V and J are TRBV10-2 and TRBJ2-3; D is ambiguous. The germline V gene encodes CDR1 WSHSY and CDR2 SAAADI. The V and J ends lost 2 bases and 3 bases respectively, with 12 bases between them. The CDR3 length is 15 residues. CDR3 residues: CASSERYSLTDTQYF. The CDR3 nucleotides read TGCGCCAGCAGTGAGAGATACTCCCTAACAGATACGCAGTATTTT.

This clonotype was counted many times. The chain has TRBV12-1 and TRBJ2-3; TRBD2, as called in the table, went unchecked against the DNA. TRBV12-1 is a pseudogene segment. This CDR3 comprises 15 residues. CDR3 nucleotides: TGTGCCAGCAGCTTTGCGACGGGAGTCACAGATACGCAGTATTTT. As protein: CASSFATGVTDTQYF.

In its sample, this clonotype was seen a few times. V usage is TRBV7-2 and J usage is TRBJ1-1; a weak D match, TRBD1 (5 bases). Trimming took 3 bases from V and 6 from J, leaving 23 bases between them. The germline V gene encodes CDR1 SGHTA and CDR2 FQGNSA. The CDR3 contains 17 residues. CDR3 bases: TGTGCCAGCAGCTTTGCGGCCTACGGGGGAAGAGGCGCTGAAGCTTTCTTT. It translates to CASSFAAYGGRGAEAFF.

This clonotype showed up many times. The chain combines TRBV29-1 with TRBJ2-7; D remains unclear. V lost 1 base to trimming and J lost 0 bases, with 7 bases between them. The CDR3 covers 13 residues. CDR1 and CDR2 (germline): SQVTM, ANQGSEA. The CDR3 loop reads CSVEGLGSYEQYF. The CDR3 nucleotides are TGCAGCGTTGAAGGGCTAGGCTCCTACGAGCAGTACTTC.

In its sample, this clonotype was seen a few times. The rearrangement joins TRBV4-1 to TRBJ1-5; possibly TRBD1 for D (6 bases). This CDR3 has 13 amino acids. V shed 3 bases and J shed 5 bases, with 8 bases lying between them. Germline-derived CDR1 and CDR2 are MGHRA and YSYEKL. The CDR3 sequence is CASSQTGYQPQHF. The CDR3 nucleotides read TGCGCCAGCAGCCAGACAGGATATCAGCCCCAGCATTTT.

CDR3 protein: CASSSGGQGNPYEQYF. The DNA of the CDR3 is TGTGCCAGCAGTTCGGGGGGACAGGGGAACCCCTACGAGCAGTACTTC. V usage is TRBV28 and J usage is TRBJ2-7; 10 bases fit TRBD1. The CDR3 loop spans 16 amino acids. From germline, CDR1 is MDHEN and CDR2 SYDVKM. V gave up 4 bases and J gave up 2 bases; unmatched junction bases: 8.

The chain employs TRBV6-5 and TRBJ1-1; D not resolved. The germline V and J ends were trimmed by 0 bases and 3 bases, with 8 bases remaining between them. The V gene's germline CDR1 is MNHEY and CDR2 SVGAGI. This CDR3 comprises 14 residues. CDR3 protein: CASSYSSADTEAFF. Written as DNA, the CDR3 is TGTGCCAGCAGTTACTCGAGTGCTGACACTGAAGCTTTCTTT.

Only a few counts were recorded for this clonotype. This chain connects TRBV18 to TRBJ2-5, with a weak D call TRBD2 (6 bases). Deletions cut 3 bases from V and 4 bases from J, with 18 bases between. There are 16 residues in the CDR3. Looked up from germline, CDR1 is KGHSH and CDR2 is LQKENI. The CDR3 DNA reads TGTGCCAGCTCACCCCGAGGTCCGGGACTGGGAGAGACCCAGTACTTC. This sequence encodes CASSPRGPGLGETQYF.

This clonotype was counted ten times or more. This chain joins TRBV11-2 and TRBJ2-7; the match to TRBD2 covers 9 bases. This CDR3 is 14 amino acids long. Germline V gene sequence: CDR1 SGHAT, CDR2 FQNNGV. Trimming removed 3 bases from V and 6 bases from J; junction bases left unmatched: 6. The CDR3 spells CASSFGGGAFEQYF. DNA of the CDR3: TGTGCCAGCAGCTTTGGCGGGGGGGCGTTCGAGCAGTACTTC.

The gene calls are TRBV20-1 and TRBJ2-3; 7 bases align to TRBD1. This CDR3 has 13 amino acids. The germline V gene has CDR1 DFQATT and CDR2 SNEGSKA (reference sequence). V lost 6 bases to trimming and J lost 4 bases; unmatched junction nucleotides: 7. For the CDR3, the DNA is TGCAGTGCAACAACTAGGGGGCCAGATACGCAGTATTTT. This encodes CSATTRGPDTQYF.

This clonotype turned up a few times. The chain uses TRBV4-3 and TRBJ1-6; a weak D match, TRBD1 (5 bases). CDR3 length: 16 amino acids. Germline CDR1 LGHNA, CDR2 YSLEER. Trimming stripped 0 bases from V and 10 bases from J, with 16 bases between. DNA of the CDR3: TGCGCCAGCAGCCAAGATCGGGCAGGGAAGGGATCACCCCTCCACTTT. Its protein is CASSQDRAGKGSPLHF.

This clonotype showed up just a few times. The rearrangement links TRBV28 to TRBJ1-2, with D hard to call. In germline, CDR1 is MDHEN, CDR2 SYDVKM. The V end was cut by 6 bases, the J end by 0 bases, with 11 bases between. The CDR3 spans 14 residues. The CDR3 is CASSSVGTNYGYTF. CDR3 DNA sequence: TGTGCCAGCAGCTCAGTCGGAACTAACTATGGCTACACCTTC.

The chain carries TRBV28 and TRBJ1-5, with D perhaps matching TRBD1 (5 bases). Trimming removed 8 bases from V and 5 bases from J, with 25 bases in between. The CDR3 runs 17 residues. Germline assignment: CDR1 MDHEN and CDR2 SYDVKM. DNA of the CDR3: TGTGCCAGCCAATACAACCAGGGAGAGGGTAATTATCAGCCCCAGCATTTT. Residues: CASQYNQGEGNYQPQHF.

The rearrangement joins TRBV7-9 to TRBJ1-4; a possible D gene is TRBD1 (5 bases). The ends were cut back, 4 bases at V and 0 bases at J, with 9 bases in the middle. The CDR3 contains 15 residues. Germline values: CDR1 SEHNR, CDR2 FQNEAQ (reference sequence). The CDR3 loop is CASSSRQTTNEKLFF. The CDR3 nucleotides are TGTGCCAGCAGCTCCAGACAGACAACTAATGAAAAACTGTTTTTT.

This clonotype turned up a few times. The V call is TRBV20-1, the J call TRBJ2-5; possible D gene TRBD1, 5 bases. Trimming cost V 0 bases and J 2 bases, with 10 bases left between them. From germline, CDR1 is DFQATT and CDR2 SNEGSKA (reference sequence). This CDR3 has 14 amino acids. The CDR3 DNA is TGCAGTGCTAGAGAGACAGAATTACAAGAGACCCAGTACTTC. Translated: CSARETELQETQYF.